This T cell receptor beta chain was identified in a study of blood T cells in healthy people across ages. General study points: Among long-lived donors, naive CD4+ cells were more numerous and diversity higher than in aged donors.

This clonotype was detected a few times. Its antigen remains unidentified. With a J-beta primer mix and a sample-barcoded 5' primer, a second PCR ran roughly 6 to 11 cycles. All samples yielded 3 million or more CDR3-containing paired-end reads. One entry per CDR3 protein results from TCRdb running MiXCR on the 5' RACE reads. The sample includes roughly 500,000 distinct CDR3 sequences, roughly 28% of them seen just once. V dropped 6 bases and J dropped 5 bases, with 16 bases sitting between them. The CDR3 totals 14 residues. In germline, CDR1 is MNHEY, CDR2 SVGAGI. Donors were healthy Caucasian individuals from Russia aged about 6 to 100. Each sample yielded at least 7 million isolated PBMCs.

The source material was blood. This TCR was sampled from a woman aged 70-85 years in good health. The chain uses TRBV6-5 and TRBJ2-5; no reliable D call. For the CDR3, the DNA is TGTGCCAGCAGACCCTCCGGGCGCAGGGAGACCCAGTACTTC. Translated, it gives CASRPSGRRETQYF.